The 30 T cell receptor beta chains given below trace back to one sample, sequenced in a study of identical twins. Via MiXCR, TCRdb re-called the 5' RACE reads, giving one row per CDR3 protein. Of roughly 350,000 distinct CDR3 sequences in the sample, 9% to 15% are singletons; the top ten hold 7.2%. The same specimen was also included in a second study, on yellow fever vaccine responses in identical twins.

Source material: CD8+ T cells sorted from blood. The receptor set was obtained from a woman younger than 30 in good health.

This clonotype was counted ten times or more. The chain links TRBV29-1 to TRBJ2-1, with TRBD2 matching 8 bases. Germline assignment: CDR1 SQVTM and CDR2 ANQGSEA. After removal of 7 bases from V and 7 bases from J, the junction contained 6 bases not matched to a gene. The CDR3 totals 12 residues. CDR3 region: CSAGSSGNEQFF. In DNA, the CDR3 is TGCAGCGCCGGCTCTAGCGGGAATGAGCAGTTCTTC.

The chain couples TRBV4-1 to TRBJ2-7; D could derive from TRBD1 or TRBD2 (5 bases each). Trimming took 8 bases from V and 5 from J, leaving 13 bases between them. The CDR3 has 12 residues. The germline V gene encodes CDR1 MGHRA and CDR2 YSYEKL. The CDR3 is CASGMGDHEQYF. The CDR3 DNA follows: TGCGCCAGCGGCATGGGGGACCACGAGCAGTACTTC.

The CDR3: CATDSGPTGELFF. CDR3 DNA sequence: TGTGCCACCGATAGCGGACCCACCGGGGAGCTGTTTTTT. The V call is TRBV12-3 or TRBV12-4, the J call TRBJ2-2, with D perhaps TRBD2 (6 bases). Trimming took 10 bases from V and 4 from J, leaving 13 bases between them. This CDR3 comprises 13 residues.

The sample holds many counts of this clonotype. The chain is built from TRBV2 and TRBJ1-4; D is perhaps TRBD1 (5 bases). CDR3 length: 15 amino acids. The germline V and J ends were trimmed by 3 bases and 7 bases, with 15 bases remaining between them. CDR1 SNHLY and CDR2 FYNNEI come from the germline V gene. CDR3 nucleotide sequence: TGTGCCAGCAGTGACTTGGGGCGAGTTGCTGAAAAACTGTTTTTT. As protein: CASSDLGRVAEKLFF.

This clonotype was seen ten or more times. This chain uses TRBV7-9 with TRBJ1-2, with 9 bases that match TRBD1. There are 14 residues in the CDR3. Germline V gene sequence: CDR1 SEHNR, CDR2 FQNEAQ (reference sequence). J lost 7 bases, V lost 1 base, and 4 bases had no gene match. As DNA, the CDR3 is TGTGCCAGCAGCTTAGGGACAGGGGACTCTGGCTACACCTTC. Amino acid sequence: CASSLGTGDSGYTF.

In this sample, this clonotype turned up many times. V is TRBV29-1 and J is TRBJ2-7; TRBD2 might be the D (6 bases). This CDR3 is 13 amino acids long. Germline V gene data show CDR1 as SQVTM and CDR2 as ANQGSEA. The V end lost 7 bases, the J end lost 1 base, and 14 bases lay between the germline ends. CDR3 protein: CSAQDYLSYEQYF. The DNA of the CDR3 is TGCAGCGCCCAGGACTATCTTTCCTACGAGCAGTACTTC.

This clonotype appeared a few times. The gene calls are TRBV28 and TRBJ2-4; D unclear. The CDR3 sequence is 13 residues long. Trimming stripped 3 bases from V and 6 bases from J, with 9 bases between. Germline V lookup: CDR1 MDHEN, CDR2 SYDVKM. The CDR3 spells CASSFRPGNIQYF. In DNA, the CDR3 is TGTGCCAGCAGTTTTCGGCCGGGAAACATTCAGTACTTC.

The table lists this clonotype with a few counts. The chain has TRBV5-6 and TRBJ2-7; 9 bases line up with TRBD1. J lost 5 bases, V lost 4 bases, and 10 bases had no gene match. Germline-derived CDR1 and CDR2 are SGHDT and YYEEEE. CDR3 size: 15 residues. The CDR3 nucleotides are TGTGCCAGCAGCGAAATGGGACAGGGTAGGAACGAGCAGTACTTC. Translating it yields CASSEMGQGRNEQYF.

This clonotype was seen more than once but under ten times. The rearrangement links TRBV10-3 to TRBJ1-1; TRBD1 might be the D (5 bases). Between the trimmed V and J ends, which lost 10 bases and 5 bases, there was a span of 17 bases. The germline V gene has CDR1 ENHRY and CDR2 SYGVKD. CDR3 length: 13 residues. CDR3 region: CATISQGWTEAFF. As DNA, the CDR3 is TGTGCCACCATTTCTCAGGGCTGGACTGAAGCTTTCTTT.

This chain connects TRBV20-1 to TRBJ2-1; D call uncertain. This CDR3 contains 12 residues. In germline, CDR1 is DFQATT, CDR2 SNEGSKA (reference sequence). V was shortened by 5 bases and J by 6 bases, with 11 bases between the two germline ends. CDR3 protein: CSADPLGNEQFF. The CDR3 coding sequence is TGCAGTGCTGACCCGCTCGGCAATGAGCAGTTCTTC.

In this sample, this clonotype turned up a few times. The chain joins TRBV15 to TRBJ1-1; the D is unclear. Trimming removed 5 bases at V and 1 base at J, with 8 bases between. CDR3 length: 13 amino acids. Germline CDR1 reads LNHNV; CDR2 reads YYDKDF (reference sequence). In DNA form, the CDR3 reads TGTGCCACCAGCCCGTCGTGGAACACTGAAGCTTTCTTT. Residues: CATSPSWNTEAFF.

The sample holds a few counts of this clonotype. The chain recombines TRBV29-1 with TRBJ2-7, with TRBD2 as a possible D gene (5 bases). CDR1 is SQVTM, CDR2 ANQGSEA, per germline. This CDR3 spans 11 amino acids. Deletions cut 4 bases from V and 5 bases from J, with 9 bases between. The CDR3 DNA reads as TGCAGCGTTGCCCGAGGGAACGAGCAGTACGTC. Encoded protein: CSVARGNEQYV.

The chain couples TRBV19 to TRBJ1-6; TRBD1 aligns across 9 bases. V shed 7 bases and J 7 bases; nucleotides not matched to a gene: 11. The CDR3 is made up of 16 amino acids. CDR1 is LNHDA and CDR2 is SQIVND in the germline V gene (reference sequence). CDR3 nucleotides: TGTGCCAGTAACAGTATGGGCGGACAGGGGAATTCACCCCTCCACTTT. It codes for CASNSMGGQGNSPLHF.

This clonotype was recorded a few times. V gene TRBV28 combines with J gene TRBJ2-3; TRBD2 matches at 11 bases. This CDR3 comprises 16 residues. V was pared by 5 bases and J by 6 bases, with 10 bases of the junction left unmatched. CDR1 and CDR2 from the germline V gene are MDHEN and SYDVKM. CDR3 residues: CASSNIAGGKSDTQYF. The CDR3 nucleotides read TGTGCCAGCAGTAATATAGCGGGAGGGAAAAGCGATACGCAGTATTTT.

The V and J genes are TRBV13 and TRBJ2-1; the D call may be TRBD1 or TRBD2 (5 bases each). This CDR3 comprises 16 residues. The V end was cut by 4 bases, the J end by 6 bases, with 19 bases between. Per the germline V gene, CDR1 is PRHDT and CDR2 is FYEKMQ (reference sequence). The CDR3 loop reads CASSSSVGRGVNEQFF. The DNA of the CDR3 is TGTGCCAGCAGCTCCTCGGTGGGTAGAGGGGTCAATGAGCAGTTCTTC.

CDR3 in DNA: TGTGCCAGCAGTTTAAGGGGGACAGGGAGCACTGAAGCTTTCTTT. Its translation: CASSLRGTGSTEAFF. The V gene is TRBV12-3 or TRBV12-4, the J gene TRBJ1-1, with 9 nucleotides matching TRBD1. This CDR3 comprises 15 residues. After removal of 2 bases from V and 4 bases from J, the junction contained 5 bases not matched to a gene.

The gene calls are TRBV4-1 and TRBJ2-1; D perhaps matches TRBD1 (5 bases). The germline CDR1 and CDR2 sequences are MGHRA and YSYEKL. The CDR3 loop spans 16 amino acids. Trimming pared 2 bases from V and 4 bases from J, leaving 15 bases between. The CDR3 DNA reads TGCGCCAGCAGCCAACCAGGACACCGAAGTTACAATGAGCAGTTCTTC. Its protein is CASSQPGHRSYNEQFF.

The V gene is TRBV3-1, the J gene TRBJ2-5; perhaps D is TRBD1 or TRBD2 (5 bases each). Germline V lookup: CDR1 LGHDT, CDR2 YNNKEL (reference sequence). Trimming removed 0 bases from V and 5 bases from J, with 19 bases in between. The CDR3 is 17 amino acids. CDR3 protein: CASSQDTPWGFGETQYF. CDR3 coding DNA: TGTGCCAGCAGCCAAGATACCCCCTGGGGGTTTGGGGAGACCCAGTACTTC.

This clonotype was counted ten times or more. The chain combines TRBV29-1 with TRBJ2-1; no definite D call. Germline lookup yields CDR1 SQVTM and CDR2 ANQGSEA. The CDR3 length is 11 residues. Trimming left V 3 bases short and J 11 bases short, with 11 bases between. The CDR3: CSVESRPQQFF. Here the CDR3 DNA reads TGCAGCGTTGAGTCTAGGCCACAGCAGTTCTTC.

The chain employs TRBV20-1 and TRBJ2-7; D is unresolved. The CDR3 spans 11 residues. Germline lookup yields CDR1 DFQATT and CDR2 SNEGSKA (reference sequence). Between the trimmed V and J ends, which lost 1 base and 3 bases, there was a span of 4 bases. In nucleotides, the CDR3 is TGCAGTGCTAGAGTGGTCTACGAGCAGTACTTC. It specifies CSARVVYEQYF.

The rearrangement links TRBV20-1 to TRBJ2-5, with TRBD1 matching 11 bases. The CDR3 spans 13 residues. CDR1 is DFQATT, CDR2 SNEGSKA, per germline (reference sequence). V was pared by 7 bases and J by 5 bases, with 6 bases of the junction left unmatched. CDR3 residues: CSGSDRGPETQYF. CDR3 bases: TGCAGTGGTTCGGACAGGGGGCCGGAGACCCAGTACTTC.

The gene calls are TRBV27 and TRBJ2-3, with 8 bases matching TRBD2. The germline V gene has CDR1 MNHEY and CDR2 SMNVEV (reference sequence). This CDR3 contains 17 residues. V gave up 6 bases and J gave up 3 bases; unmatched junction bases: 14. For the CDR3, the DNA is TGTGCCAGCAGCCCAGGGCGGGCGGGAGGCCCGACAGATACGCAGTATTTT. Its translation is CASSPGRAGGPTDTQYF.

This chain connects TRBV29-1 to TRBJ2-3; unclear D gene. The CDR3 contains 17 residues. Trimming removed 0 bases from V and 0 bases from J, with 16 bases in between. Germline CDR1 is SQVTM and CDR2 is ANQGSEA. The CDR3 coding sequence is TGCAGCGTTGAAGATCCGAGAGGAACAACTAGCACAGATACGCAGTATTTT. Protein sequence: CSVEDPRGTTSTDTQYF.

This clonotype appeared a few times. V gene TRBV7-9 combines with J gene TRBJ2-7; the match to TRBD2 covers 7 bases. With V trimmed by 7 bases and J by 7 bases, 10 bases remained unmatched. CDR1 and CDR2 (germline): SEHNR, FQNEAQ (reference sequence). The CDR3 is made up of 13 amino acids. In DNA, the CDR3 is TGTGCCAGCAACCATGGGGGGGAGGTAGAGCAGTACGTC. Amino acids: CASNHGGEVEQYV.

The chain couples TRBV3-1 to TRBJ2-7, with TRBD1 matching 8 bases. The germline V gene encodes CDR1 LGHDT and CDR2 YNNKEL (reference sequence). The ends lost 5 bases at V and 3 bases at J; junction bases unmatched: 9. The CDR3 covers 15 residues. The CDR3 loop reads CASSWAGQAFYEQYV. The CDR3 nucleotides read TGTGCCAGCAGCTGGGCGGGACAGGCCTTCTACGAGCAGTACGTC.

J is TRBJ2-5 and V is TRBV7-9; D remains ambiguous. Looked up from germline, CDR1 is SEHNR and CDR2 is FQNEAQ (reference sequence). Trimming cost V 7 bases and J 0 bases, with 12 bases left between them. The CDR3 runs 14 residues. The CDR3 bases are TGTGCCAGCATCGGCTCGGTTTACCAAGAGACCCAGTACTTC. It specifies CASIGSVYQETQYF.

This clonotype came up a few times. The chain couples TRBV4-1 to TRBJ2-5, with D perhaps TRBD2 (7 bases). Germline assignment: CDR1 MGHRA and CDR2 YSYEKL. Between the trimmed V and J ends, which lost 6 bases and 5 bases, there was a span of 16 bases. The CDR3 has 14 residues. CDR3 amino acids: CASRPREGEETQYF. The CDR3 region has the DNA TGCGCCAGCAGACCCAGGGAGGGGGAGGAGACCCAGTACTTC.

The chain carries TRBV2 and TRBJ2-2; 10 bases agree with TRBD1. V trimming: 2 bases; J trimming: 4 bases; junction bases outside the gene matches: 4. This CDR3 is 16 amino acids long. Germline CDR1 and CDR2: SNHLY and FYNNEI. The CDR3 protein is CASSETGQGITGELFF. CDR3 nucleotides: TGTGCCAGCAGTGAAACGGGACAGGGGATCACCGGGGAGCTGTTTTTT.

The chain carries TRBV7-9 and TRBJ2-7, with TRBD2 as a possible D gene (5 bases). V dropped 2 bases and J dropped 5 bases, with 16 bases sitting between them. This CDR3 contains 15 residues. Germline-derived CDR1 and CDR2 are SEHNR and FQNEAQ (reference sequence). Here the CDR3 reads CASSLHGSGKDEQYV. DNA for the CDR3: TGTGCCAGCAGCTTACACGGTTCGGGGAAAGACGAGCAGTACGTC.

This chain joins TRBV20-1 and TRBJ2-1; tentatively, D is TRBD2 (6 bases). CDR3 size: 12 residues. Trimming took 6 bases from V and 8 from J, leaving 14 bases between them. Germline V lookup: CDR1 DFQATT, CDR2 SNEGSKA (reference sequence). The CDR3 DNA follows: TGCAGTGCCCTGACTAGTTCCGATGAGCAGTTCTTC. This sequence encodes CSALTSSDEQFF.